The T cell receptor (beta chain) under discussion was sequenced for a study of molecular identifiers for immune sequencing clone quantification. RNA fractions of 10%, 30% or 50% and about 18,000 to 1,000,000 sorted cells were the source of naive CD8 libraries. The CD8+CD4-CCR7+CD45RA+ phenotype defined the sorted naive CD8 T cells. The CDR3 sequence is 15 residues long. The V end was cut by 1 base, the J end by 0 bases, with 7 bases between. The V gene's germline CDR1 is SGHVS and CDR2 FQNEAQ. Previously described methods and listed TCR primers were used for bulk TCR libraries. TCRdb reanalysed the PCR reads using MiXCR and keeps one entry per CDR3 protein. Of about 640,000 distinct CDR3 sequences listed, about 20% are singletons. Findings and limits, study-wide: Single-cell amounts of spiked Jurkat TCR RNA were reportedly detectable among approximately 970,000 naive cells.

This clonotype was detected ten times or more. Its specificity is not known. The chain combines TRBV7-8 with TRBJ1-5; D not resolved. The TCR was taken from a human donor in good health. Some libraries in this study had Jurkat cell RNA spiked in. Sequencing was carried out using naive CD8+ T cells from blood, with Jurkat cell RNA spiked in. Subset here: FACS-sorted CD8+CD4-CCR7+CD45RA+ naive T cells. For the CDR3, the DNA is TGTGCCAGCAGCTTAGACAGCAATAGCAATCAGCCCCAGCATTTT. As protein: CASSLDSNSNQPQHF.